The 25 T cell receptor beta chains in this list originate from one sample, sequenced in a study of identical twins. MiXCR, run by TCRdb on the 5' RACE reads, gives a single entry per CDR3 protein. The data contain roughly 750,000 distinct CDR3 sequences, about 20% of them seen just once; the ten biggest clones take up more than 4%. These data also featured in a second study, about T cells expressing NK-cell markers.

Sequencing was performed on PBMCs. All receptors derive from a woman younger than 30 in good health.

A few counts support this clonotype. This chain joins TRBV10-2 and TRBJ2-7; 8 nucleotides align to TRBD2. The length of the CDR3 is 16 residues. The ends lost 0 bases at V and 7 bases at J; junction bases unmatched: 11. Germline V gene sequence: CDR1 WSHSY, CDR2 SAAADI. In DNA, the CDR3 is TGCGCCAGCAGTGAGTCGCAGCGGGGGCCTCCTTTAGAGCAGTACTTC. Translated, it gives CASSESQRGPPLEQYF.

The chain recombines TRBV5-6 with TRBJ2-7, with 8 positions matching TRBD1. Germline CDR1 is SGHDT and CDR2 is YYEEEE. J lost 6 bases, V lost 4 bases, and 9 bases had no gene match. The CDR3 length is 14 residues. CDR3 residues: CASSLLQGAGEQYF. Here the CDR3 DNA reads TGTGCCAGCAGCCTTCTTCAGGGGGCAGGCGAGCAGTACTTC.

This clonotype showed up just a few times. The chain carries TRBV12-3 or TRBV12-4 and TRBJ2-2; D is unresolved. The CDR3 spans 13 residues. V was clipped by 2 bases and J by 5 bases, with 6 bases between them. As DNA, the CDR3 is TGTGCCAGCAGTTTATGGCATACCGGGGAGCTGTTTTTT. Translating it yields CASSLWHTGELFF.

This clonotype has at least ten counts. The chain is built from TRBV1 and TRBJ1-6. TRBV1 corresponds to a pseudogene. This CDR3 has 15 amino acids. CDR3 coding DNA: TGCACCAGCATCGGACTTGGCTCCTATAATTCACCCCTCCACTTT. Translating gives CTSIGLGSYNSPLHF.

This chain links TRBV6-4 with TRBJ2-3, with a possible D match to TRBD1 (5 bases). The CDR3 is 14 amino acids. The germline V gene has CDR1 MRHNA and CDR2 SNTAGT. V dropped 6 bases and J dropped 1 base, with 11 bases sitting between them. CDR3 region: CASSLTEGTDTQYF. In DNA form, the CDR3 reads TGTGCCAGCAGCCTGACAGAAGGCACAGATACGCAGTATTTT.

The chain is built from TRBV20-1 and TRBJ2-7; TRBD2 agrees at 8 bases. Per the germline V gene, CDR1 is DFQATT and CDR2 is SNEGSKA (reference sequence). The length of the CDR3 is 16 residues. The V segment lost 0 bases and the J segment 4 bases; nucleotides outside the gene matches: 11. The CDR3 DNA sequence: TGCAGTGCTAGAGAAACCCCGGGGGGGCTTGTGTACGAGCAGTACTTC. It is translated as CSARETPGGLVYEQYF.

The chain couples TRBV9 to TRBJ2-3; TRBD2 is a possible D gene (7 bases). The CDR3 is 14 residues long. V lost 1 base, J lost 4 bases, and 10 bases lay in between. From germline, CDR1 is SGDLS and CDR2 YYNGEE. The CDR3 protein is CASSVWRGPDTQYF. The CDR3 bases are TGTGCCAGCAGCGTATGGCGGGGGCCAGATACGCAGTATTTT.

The rearrangement links TRBV5-6 to TRBJ1-5; 9 bases align to TRBD1. Per germline, CDR1 SGHDT and CDR2 YYEEEE. The V and J ends lost 4 bases and 6 bases, in that order; junction bases with no gene match: 5. The CDR3 has 14 amino acids. The CDR3 nucleotides read TGTGCCAGCAGCGCGGACAGGGGCGGTCAGCCCCAGCATTTT. Translating it yields CASSADRGGQPQHF. Using reference TRBV5-6 and TRBJ1-5 for the parts outside the CDR3, the full variable domain is DAGVTQSPTHLIKTRGQQVTLRCSPKSGHDTVSWYQQALGQGPQFIFQYYEEEERQRGNFPDRFSGHQFPNYSSELNVNALLLGDSALYLCASSADRGGQPQHFGDGTRLSIL.

V and J are TRBV11-2 and TRBJ2-2; 7 nucleotides agree with TRBD1. The CDR3 loop spans 18 amino acids. The germline gives CDR1 SGHAT, CDR2 FQNNGV. V was clipped by 2 bases and J by 5 bases; unmatched bases: 14. The CDR3 reads CASSLRGRKGAPTGELFF. Here the CDR3 DNA reads TGTGCCAGCAGCTTAAGGGGTCGTAAGGGGGCGCCAACCGGGGAGCTGTTTTTT.

V gene TRBV12-3 or TRBV12-4 combines with J gene TRBJ2-1; TRBD2 matches 7 bases. This CDR3 contains 18 residues. With V trimmed by 3 bases and J by 4 bases, 15 bases remained unmatched. The CDR3 region has the DNA TGTGCCAGCAGTTTGGTTCTTGCGACTAGCTTTTCTTACAATGAGCAGTTCTTC. Translating gives CASSLVLATSFSYNEQFF.

The sample holds many counts of this clonotype. The chain carries TRBV5-1 and TRBJ2-3; D gene unclear. V lost 4 bases and J 4 bases, leaving 13 bases between the germline ends. Germline V gene lookup returns CDR1 SGHRS and CDR2 YFSETQ. There are 14 residues in the CDR3. The CDR3 region is CASSEFSGADTQYF. The CDR3 DNA sequence: TGCGCCAGCAGCGAGTTTTCAGGAGCAGATACGCAGTATTTT. The variable domain in full, with the rest retrieved from reference TRBV5-1 and TRBJ2-3, is KAGVTQTPRYLIKTRGQQVTLSCSPISGHRSVSWYQQTPGQGLQFLFEYFSETQRNKGNFPGRFSGRQFSNSRSEMNVSTLELGDSALYLCASSEFSGADTQYFGPGTRLTVL.

The rearrangement joins TRBV10-3 to TRBJ2-7; no firm D call. This CDR3 comprises 12 residues. Germline lookup yields CDR1 ENHRY and CDR2 SYGVKD. The V and J ends lost 4 bases and 2 bases respectively, with 6 bases between them. The CDR3 DNA follows: TGTGCCATCAGTGGGATAACCTACGAGCAGTACTTC. Protein product: CAISGITYEQYF.

The chain uses TRBV5-6 and TRBJ2-7; 13 bases fit TRBD2. The germline CDR1 and CDR2 sequences are SGHDT and YYEEEE. Unmatched junction bases numbered 7, after V lost 4 bases and J lost 0 bases. The CDR3 consists of 17 residues. This chain's CDR3 is CASSLGTSGTFSYEQYF. The CDR3 bases are TGTGCCAGCAGCCTCGGGACTAGCGGGACCTTCTCCTACGAGCAGTACTTC.

The chain carries TRBV25-1 and TRBJ2-7; D is possibly TRBD1 (6 bases). Trimming left V 4 bases short and J 2 bases short, with 9 bases between. The CDR3 has 13 amino acids. Germline V gene data show CDR1 as MGHDK and CDR2 as SYGVNS. The CDR3 protein is CASSVGQPYEQYF. The CDR3 bases are TGTGCCAGCAGTGTCGGACAGCCCTACGAGCAGTACTTC.

This clonotype was counted ten times or more. V gene TRBV2 combines with J gene TRBJ1-2; TRBD1 might be the D (5 bases). This CDR3 contains 15 residues. Deletions cut 1 base from V and 4 bases from J, with 13 bases between. The germline V gene encodes CDR1 SNHLY and CDR2 FYNNEI. CDR3 DNA: TGTGCCAGCAGTGAAGGATTAGGGGCGGTCTATGGCTACACCTTC. Protein product: CASSEGLGAVYGYTF.

In its sample, this clonotype was seen a few times. The chain recombines TRBV29-1 with TRBJ2-5; D possibly corresponds to TRBD2 (5 bases). The CDR3 covers 15 residues. The V gene's germline CDR1 is SQVTM and CDR2 ANQGSEA. V lost 0 bases and J 4 bases, leaving 15 bases between the germline ends. CDR3 region: CSVEDRRLARETQYF. DNA of the CDR3: TGCAGCGTTGAAGATCGTCGGCTAGCACGAGAGACCCAGTACTTC.

This clonotype came up a few times. The J gene is TRBJ2-1, the V gene TRBV5-1; TRBD1 matches 9 bases. CDR3 length: 18 residues. CDR1 SGHRS and CDR2 YFSETQ come from the germline V gene. The V and J ends lost 0 bases and 0 bases, in that order; junction bases with no gene match: 7. The CDR3 protein is CASSLAIGQGLSYNEQFF. The CDR3 coding sequence is TGCGCCAGCAGCTTGGCCATAGGACAGGGGCTCTCCTACAATGAGCAGTTCTTC.

This chain connects TRBV4-1 to TRBJ1-6; D is ambiguous. The V gene lost 2 bases and the J gene lost 8 bases, with 7 bases spanning the gap. The CDR3 sequence is 13 residues long. Per germline, CDR1 MGHRA and CDR2 YSYEKL. CDR3 region: CASSQYDDSPLHF. The CDR3 DNA is TGCGCCAGCAGCCAATATGATGATTCACCCCTCCACTTT.

This clonotype was seen a handful of times. The genes are TRBV10-3 and TRBJ2-7; 15 nucleotides align to TRBD2. The junction had 5 bases not matched to a gene; V was cut back by 4 bases and J by 4 bases. The germline CDR1 and CDR2 sequences are ENHRY and SYGVKD. The length of the CDR3 is 16 residues. DNA for the CDR3: TGTGCCATCAGTGGCGGACTAGCGGGAGGGGTTTACGAGCAGTACTTC. Protein product: CAISGGLAGGVYEQYF.

This clonotype appeared a few times. This chain connects TRBV20-1 to TRBJ2-7, with unresolved D. Germline V gives CDR1 DFQATT, CDR2 SNEGSKA (reference sequence). The CDR3 length is 12 residues. V lost 1 base, J lost 2 bases, and 6 bases lay in between. CDR3 DNA: TGCAGTGCTAGAGGCAGTCCCTACGAGCAGTACTTC. Protein product: CSARGSPYEQYF.

This clonotype has a count of ten or more. The chain uses TRBV12-3 or TRBV12-4 and TRBJ2-1, with D unresolved. Trimming took 6 bases from V and 5 from J, leaving 14 bases between them. The CDR3 runs 14 residues. The CDR3 sequence is CASSWAGSNNEQFF. The DNA of the CDR3 is TGTGCCAGCAGCTGGGCAGGTTCTAACAATGAGCAGTTCTTC.

This clonotype was picked up a small number of times. The chain links TRBV5-1 to TRBJ1-2, with no clear D. Trimming left V 5 bases short and J 0 bases short, with 8 bases between. The germline V gene has CDR1 SGHRS and CDR2 YFSETQ. The CDR3 contains 13 residues. The CDR3 coding sequence is TGCGCCAGCAGTCTGGCGACTAACTATGGCTACACCTTC. The encoded protein is CASSLATNYGYTF. Full variable domain (outside the CDR3, taken from reference TRBV5-1 and TRBJ1-2): KAGVTQTPRYLIKTRGQQVTLSCSPISGHRSVSWYQQTPGQGLQFLFEYFSETQRNKGNFPGRFSGRQFSNSRSEMNVSTLELGDSALYLCASSLATNYGYTFGSGTRLTVV.

This clonotype was picked up many times. The rearrangement uses TRBV12-3 or TRBV12-4 and TRBJ2-3; 11 nucleotides agree with TRBD2. This CDR3 contains 16 residues. J was trimmed by 0 bases and V by 5 bases; bases with no gene match: 4. The CDR3 loop reads CASSGTSGTSTDTQYF. The CDR3 DNA is TGTGCCAGCAGTGGGACTAGCGGTACTAGCACAGATACGCAGTATTTT.

This clonotype was observed a handful of times. The chain has TRBV20-1 and TRBJ2-1; TRBD1 aligns across 8 bases. V lost 0 bases, J lost 7 bases, and 2 bases stayed unmatched. Germline V gene lookup returns CDR1 DFQATT and CDR2 SNEGSKA (reference sequence). This CDR3 is 13 amino acids long. This CDR3 reads CSARDWTGNEQFF. The CDR3 region has the DNA TGCAGTGCTAGAGATTGGACAGGGAATGAGCAGTTCTTC.

This chain uses TRBV6-1 with TRBJ2-7, with a weak D call TRBD1 (6 bases). Trimming shortened V by 6 bases and J by 9 bases, and 24 bases separated the two germline ends. The CDR3 has 15 amino acids. Germline values: CDR1 MNHNS, CDR2 SASEGT. This CDR3 is CASSSNRVFLPGQYF. CDR3 coding DNA: TGTGCCAGCAGCTCGAACAGGGTTTTTCTCCCTGGGCAGTACTTC.